The 24 T cell receptor beta chains reported below all come from one sample, sequenced in a study of tumor-infiltrating lymphocytes in localized non-small cell lung cancer. Profiled with immunoSEQ multiplex PCR; TCRdb holds only in-frame clones, not every one. The sample has 12,000 to 15,000 clones, roughly 75% seen once. Material for sequencing was uninvolved lung tissue not adjacent to the tumor. These receptors were obtained from a human donor with non-small cell lung cancer.

The chain is built from TRBV6-6 and TRBJ1-3, with D unclear. The ends were cut back, 6 bases at V and 2 bases at J, with 11 bases in the middle. This CDR3 region has 14 residues. CDR1 is MNHNY, CDR2 SVGAGI, per germline (reference sequence). The CDR3 DNA reads as TGTGCCAGCAGCCCTCAGAAACCTGGAAACACCATATATTTT. Translated, it gives CASSPQKPGNTIYF.

Here the CDR3 reads CASSPPDGNYGYTF. For the CDR3, the DNA is TGTGCCAGTAGTCCCCCGGACGGAAACTATGGCTACACCTTC. V is TRBV19 and J is TRBJ1-2; no clear D. Germline V gene sequence: CDR1 LNHDA, CDR2 SQIVND (reference sequence). Trimming left V 5 bases short and J 2 bases short, with 12 bases between. This CDR3 spans 14 amino acids.

The rearrangement links TRBV11-2 to TRBJ2-7, with a weak D call TRBD1 (5 bases). With 5 bases removed from V and 4 bases from J, the gap between germline ends came to 12 bases. Germline CDR1 is SGHAT and CDR2 is FQNNGV. The CDR3 has 13 amino acids. In DNA, the CDR3 is TGTGCCAGCAGCCTTGGGTCAGGGTACGAGCAGTACTTC. It translates to CASSLGSGYEQYF.

This chain connects TRBV7-3 to TRBJ1-1; no reliable D call. Trimming stripped 6 bases from V and 1 base from J, with 9 bases between. CDR1 and CDR2 from the germline V gene are SGHTA and FQGTGA. The CDR3 is 13 residues long. CDR3 in amino acids: CASRARWNTEAFF. The CDR3, as DNA: TGTGCCAGCAGGGCCAGGTGGAACACTGAAGCTTTCTTT.

The J gene is TRBJ2-2, the V gene TRBV6-5; no clear D. Trimming pared 6 bases from V and 5 bases from J, leaving 13 bases between. The CDR3 is 14 residues long. Germline V gene data show CDR1 as MNHEY and CDR2 as SVGAGI. The CDR3 protein is CASRNNDITGELFF. DNA for the CDR3: TGTGCCAGCAGGAATAACGATATTACCGGGGAGCTGTTTTTT.

This chain uses TRBV15 with TRBJ2-7, with a weak D call TRBD2 (6 bases). Trimming took 5 bases from V and 0 from J, leaving 29 bases between them. CDR1 and CDR2 from the germline V gene are LNHNV and YYDKDF (reference sequence). The CDR3 has 20 amino acids. CDR3: CATSSRTPGLPLTGSYEQYF. The CDR3 region has the DNA TGTGCCACCAGCTCTAGAACTCCGGGACTGCCTTTGACGGGCTCCTACGAGCAGTACTTC.

This clone has a handful of counts. The rearrangement joins TRBV19 to TRBJ1-1; TRBD1 matches 7 bases. Trimming took 6 bases from V and 1 from J; bases not matched to a gene: 5. This CDR3 is built from 14 residues. Germline assignment: CDR1 LNHDA and CDR2 SQIVND (reference sequence). CDR3 bases: TGTGCCAGTAGGGAGACAGGGTGGAACACTGAAGCTTTCTTT. Protein: CASRETGWNTEAFF.

This chain links TRBV5-6 with TRBJ1-5, with D uncertain. CDR3 length: 13 amino acids. Between the trimmed V and J ends, which lost 1 base and 2 bases, there was a span of 4 bases. The V gene's germline CDR1 is SGHDT and CDR2 YYEEEE. The CDR3 nucleotides are TGTGCCAGCAGCTTGCAGGGCAATCAGCCCCAGCATTTT. Residues: CASSLQGNQPQHF.

In this sample, this clone turned up once. V and J are TRBV7-2 and TRBJ1-5; D unresolved. The V end lost 3 bases, the J end lost 5 bases, and 11 bases lay between the germline ends. The CDR3 is made up of 14 amino acids. The germline V gene encodes CDR1 SGHTA and CDR2 FQGNSA. CDR3 sequence reads: CASSLGNLDQPQHF. The DNA for the CDR3 is TGTGCCAGCAGCTTGGGGAACCTTGATCAGCCCCAGCATTTT. Together with reference TRBV7-2 and TRBJ1-5, the CDR3 gives the full variable domain: GAGVSQSPSNKVTEKGKDVELRCDPISGHTALYWYRQSLGQGLEFLIYFQGNSAPDKSGLPSDRFSAERTGGSVSTLTIQRTQQEDSAVYLCASSLGNLDQPQHFGDGTRLSIL.

The chain recombines TRBV5-1 with TRBJ2-5; D is ambiguous. Germline CDR1 reads SGHRS; CDR2 reads YFSETQ. The ends were cut back, 0 bases at V and 1 base at J, with 10 bases in the middle. There are 15 residues in the CDR3. CDR3 sequence: CASSLAQALQETQYF. DNA of the CDR3: TGCGCCAGCAGCTTGGCTCAGGCCCTCCAAGAGACCCAGTACTTC. The variable domain in full, completed from reference TRBV5-1 and TRBJ2-5, reads KAGVTQTPRYLIKTRGQQVTLSCSPISGHRSVSWYQQTPGQGLQFLFEYFSETQRNKGNFPGRFSGRQFSNSRSEMNVSTLELGDSALYLCASSLAQALQETQYFGPGTRLLVL.

This clone was counted a single time. The chain couples TRBV5-1 to TRBJ1-2; 7 bases agree with TRBD1. Germline CDR1 SGHRS, CDR2 YFSETQ. The junction had 7 bases not matched to a gene; V was cut back by 4 bases and J by 4 bases. The CDR3 spans 14 residues. CDR3 nucleotides: TGCGCCAGCAGCCCGGGGGGACAGACCTATGGCTACACCTTC. This codes for CASSPGGQTYGYTF. Complete variable domain (other parts from reference TRBV5-1 and TRBJ1-2): KAGVTQTPRYLIKTRGQQVTLSCSPISGHRSVSWYQQTPGQGLQFLFEYFSETQRNKGNFPGRFSGRQFSNSRSEMNVSTLELGDSALYLCASSPGGQTYGYTFGSGTRLTVV.

The J gene is TRBJ1-2, the V gene TRBV5-4, with D unresolved. Trimming removed 3 bases at V and 0 bases at J, with 9 bases between. The CDR3 totals 14 residues. Germline CDR1 reads SGHNT; CDR2 reads YYREEE (reference sequence). The CDR3 loop reads CASSSDRSNYGYTF. The DNA of the CDR3 is TGTGCCAGCAGCTCCGACCGTTCTAACTATGGCTACACCTTC.

This clone is medium-sized by share. This rearrangement joins TRBV4-1 to TRBJ2-1; TRBD2 matches 7 bases. Trimming at V came to 0 bases and at J to 3 bases, leaving 5 bases not matched to a gene. Germline loops: CDR1 MGHRA, CDR2 YSYEKL. The CDR3 has 16 residues. The CDR3 region is CASSQDRSSGYNEQFF. CDR3 DNA sequence: TGCGCCAGCAGCCAAGATCGGTCTAGCGGCTACAATGAGCAGTTCTTC.

V and J are TRBV14 and TRBJ1-1; D perhaps matches TRBD1 (6 bases). Trimming took 5 bases from V and 1 from J, leaving 14 bases between them. In germline, CDR1 is SGHDN, CDR2 FVKESK. The CDR3 covers 15 residues. CDR3 in amino acids: CASSFGYRANTEAFF. The CDR3 nucleotides are TGTGCCAGCAGCTTTGGGTACAGGGCGAACACTGAAGCTTTCTTT.

The chain recombines TRBV7-9 with TRBJ2-2; D remains unclear. Germline lookup yields CDR1 SEHNR and CDR2 FQNEAQ (reference sequence). Deletions cut 2 bases from V and 5 bases from J, with 9 bases between. This CDR3 has 14 residues. The chain's CDR3 is CASSLISGTGELFF. CDR3 bases: TGTGCCAGCAGCTTAATTTCTGGAACCGGGGAGCTGTTTTTT.

This sequence joins TRBV6-5 and TRBJ2-7, with 14 positions matching TRBD2. Trimming cost V 6 bases and J 4 bases; bases outside gene matches: 5. Germline assignment: CDR1 MNHEY and CDR2 SVGAGI. This CDR3 has 15 amino acids. CDR3 amino acids: CASRLGLAGVYEQYF. The CDR3 DNA sequence: TGTGCCAGCAGGCTGGGACTAGCGGGAGTTTACGAGCAGTACTTC.

The gene calls are TRBV4-2 and TRBJ2-7, with 8 bases matching TRBD2. Germline CDR1 and CDR2: LGHNA and YNFKEQ. Unmatched junction bases numbered 14, after V lost 0 bases and J lost 4 bases. The CDR3 is made up of 18 amino acids. In DNA form, the CDR3 reads TGTGCCAGCAGCCAAGAGGGGCAGCGGGGGCCCAACCATTACGAGCAGTACTTC. Protein sequence: CASSQEGQRGPNHYEQYF.

V and J are TRBV5-1 and TRBJ2-3; 13 positions match TRBD2. V was pared by 4 bases and J by 6 bases, with 8 bases of the junction left unmatched. This CDR3 is built from 16 residues. Germline V CDR1 and CDR2: SGHRS, YFSETQ. The CDR3 nucleotides read TGCGCCAGCAGCACCGGACTAGCGGGAGAGGCGGATACGCAGTATTTT. Protein sequence: CASSTGLAGEADTQYF.

This clone is medium-sized (0.01 to 0.1%) within its sample. The J gene is TRBJ1-2, the V gene TRBV29-1; no clear D gene. CDR1 and CDR2 from the germline V gene are SQVTM and ANQGSEA. The CDR3 contains 14 residues. V gave up 2 bases and J gave up 7 bases, with 17 bases separating them. CDR3 loop: CSVETKPNGGGYTF. DNA of the CDR3: TGCAGCGTTGAAACTAAGCCAAACGGTGGTGGCTACACCTTC.

This clone has just a few counts. This sequence joins TRBV5-1 and TRBJ2-3, with 12 bases that match TRBD1. The CDR3 has 17 residues. The germline gives CDR1 SGHRS, CDR2 YFSETQ. With 6 bases clipped from V and 1 base from J, the junction kept 9 bases outside the gene matches. The CDR3 nucleotides read TGCGCCAGCACCTCCCGGGACAGGGGGCTCCGCACAGATACGCAGTATTTT. This codes for CASTSRDRGLRTDTQYF. The complete variable domain, with remaining parts taken from reference TRBV5-1 and TRBJ2-3, reads KAGVTQTPRYLIKTRGQQVTLSCSPISGHRSVSWYQQTPGQGLQFLFEYFSETQRNKGNFPGRFSGRQFSNSRSEMNVSTLELGDSALYLCASTSRDRGLRTDTQYFGPGTRLTVL.

The chain recombines TRBV10-3 with TRBJ1-5; perhaps TRBD1 as D (6 bases). Germline CDR1 and CDR2: ENHRY and SYGVKD. This CDR3 region has 14 residues. Trimming stripped 4 bases from V and 3 bases from J, with 10 bases between. CDR3 amino acids: CAISGGGPNQPQHF. The CDR3 DNA follows: TGTGCCATCAGTGGAGGGGGGCCCAATCAGCCCCAGCATTTT.

This chain links TRBV2 with TRBJ2-5; a weak D match, TRBD2 (6 bases). V was trimmed by 2 bases and J by 2 bases, leaving 12 bases between them. Germline lookup yields CDR1 SNHLY and CDR2 FYNNEI. This CDR3 region has 15 residues. The CDR3 bases are TGTGCCAGCAGTGAAAAATTGGGGAGGCAAGAGACCCAGTACTTC. Encoded protein: CASSEKLGRQETQYF.

The rearrangement uses TRBV27 and TRBJ1-1; D is undetermined. CDR1 and CDR2 (germline): MNHEY, SMNVEV (reference sequence). The CDR3 has 11 residues. Trimming cost V 6 bases and J 3 bases, with 5 bases left between them. CDR3 DNA sequence: TGTGCCAGCAGGCGGGACACTGAAGCTTTCTTT. Translating it yields CASRRDTEAFF.

The chain carries TRBV28 and TRBJ2-7, with 11 bases fitting TRBD2. CDR3 size: 15 residues. J gave up 3 bases and V 6 bases, and 7 bases lay outside the gene matches. Germline loops: CDR1 MDHEN, CDR2 SYDVKM. The CDR3 nucleotides read TGTGCCAGCAGCCCAGGGACTAGCGGAAACTACGAGCAGTACTTC. Translated: CASSPGTSGNYEQYF. Full variable domain (missing parts from reference TRBV28 and TRBJ2-7): DVKVTQSSRYLVKRTGEKVFLECVQDMDHENMFWYRQDPGLGLRLIYFSYDVKMKEKGDIPEGYSVSREKKERFSLILESASTNQTSMYLCASSPGTSGNYEQYFGPGTRLTVT.